This T cell receptor (beta chain) was retrieved from a study of identical twins. Study-level points and caveats: Zero-insertion analyses could be partly confounded by invariant MAIT and iNKT cells.

To note about this clonotype: As yet, its antigen is unknown.

A universal primer site was incorporated via template switching, and the cDNA contained unique molecular identifiers. TCRdb processed the 5' RACE reads anew with MiXCR; each CDR3 protein has one entry. The sample has about 330,000 distinct CDR3 sequences; roughly an eighth are singletons. V lost 1 base and J lost 4; bases outside the gene matches: 5. CDR3 length: 15 residues. Looked up from germline, CDR1 is MNHEY and CDR2 is SVGAGI. All donors comprised healthy Caucasians. This sample also belongs to another study, concerning yellow fever vaccine responses in identical twins. That source notes: Twins reportedly had a vaccine T cell response that seemed partly convergent, partly personalized.

The chain recombines TRBV6-5 with TRBJ2-7; 9 bases fit TRBD2. The sequencing input was CD8+ T cells sorted from blood. This sequence originates from a woman in her late teens or twenties in good health. The CDR3 sequence is CASSYLAGDWYEQYF. The DNA of the CDR3 is TGTGCCAGCAGTTACTTAGCGGGAGATTGGTACGAGCAGTACTTC.